The 25 T cell receptor beta chains listed next were all sequenced from one sample in a study of tumor-infiltrating lymphocytes in primary liver carcinoma. Joint extraction of RNA and DNA used roughly 19-32 mg of bulk tissue that was unsorted. A constant-region primer primed TCR beta cDNA synthesis from roughly 500 ng of total RNA. Employing slightly modified ARM-PCR, three nested multiplex PCR rounds were run, and these gave rise to the TCR beta libraries. A C-beta reverse primer was combined with TRBV1-TRBV30 forward primers in the first two PCR rounds, and each round had around 11 cycles. In TCRdb, the multiplex PCR reads were re-called with MiXCR into one record per CDR3 protein. The sample lists tens of thousands of distinct CDR3 sequences; about 71% were seen once. Sequencing was done on a sample of liver tumor tissue from sampling region 4. Stated subset: tumor region T4, right-lateral pole. The receptors come from a man aged 40-50 years with primary liver carcinoma and hepatitis B virus infection.

Comments on this clonotype: Germline is not matched at one junction end, which may reflect a read error. The chain joins TRBV11-2 to TRBJ2-7; no clear D. The CDR3 has 15 residues. CDR1 and CDR2 (germline): SGHAT, FQNNGV. CDR3 DNA sequence: TGTGCCAGCATCTTACGATGGGCATGGGAAAACGAGCAGTACTTC. Amino acids: CASILRWAWENEQYF. Complete variable domain (other parts from reference TRBV11-2 and TRBJ2-7): EAGVAQSPRYKIIEKRQSVAFWCNPISGHATLYWYQQILGQGPKLLIQFQNNGVVDDSQLPKDRFSAERLKGVDSTLKIQPAKLEDSAVYLCASILRWAWENEQYFGPGTRLTVT.

This rearrangement joins TRBV20-1 to TRBJ2-5; 10 bases match TRBD1. Germline values: CDR1 DFQATT, CDR2 SNEGSKA (reference sequence). The V segment lost 6 bases and the J segment 5 bases; nucleotides outside the gene matches: 6. This CDR3 comprises 13 residues. The CDR3 loop reads CSALTGGEETQYF. CDR3 in DNA: TGCAGTGCCCTGACAGGGGGCGAGGAGACCCAGTACTTC.

This clonotype was seen only a few times. The chain's CDR3 is CASSLLGRATGELFF. In DNA form, the CDR3 reads TGTGCCAGCAGCTTGTTGGGCAGAGCCACCGGGGAGCTGTTTTTT. The V gene is TRBV5-6, the J gene TRBJ2-2; no definite D call. The CDR3 loop spans 15 amino acids. V was pared by 1 base and J by 4 bases, with 11 bases between. Germline V gene sequence: CDR1 SGHDT, CDR2 YYEEEE.

This clonotype showed up just a few times. A read error may produce the germline difference seen at one junction end. V is TRBV6-4 and J is TRBJ2-3; tentative D call: TRBD1 (6 bases). Germline V gene sequence: CDR1 MRHNA, CDR2 SNTAGT. The CDR3 runs to 13 residues. The DNA for the CDR3 is TGTGCCAGCAGTGACGGGGGCGCAGATACGCAGTACTTT. This sequence encodes CASSDGGADTQYF.

The genes are TRBV6-1 and TRBJ2-1; D is tentatively TRBD1 or TRBD2 (6 bases each). The CDR3 covers 14 residues. V shed 10 bases and J shed 7 bases, with 20 bases lying between them. The germline V gene encodes CDR1 MNHNS and CDR2 SASEGT. CDR3 DNA: TGTGCCAACAATGATAGGGGGGTGGTGAATGAGCAGTTCTTC. Amino acid sequence: CANNDRGVVNEQFF.

This chain uses TRBV4-1 with TRBJ2-7; D gene uncertain. Germline V gives CDR1 MGHRA, CDR2 YSYEKL. The V end was cut by 8 bases, the J end by 4 bases, with 15 bases between. The CDR3 contains 13 residues. The CDR3 region is CASAPDRWYEQYF. The CDR3 region has the DNA TGCGCCAGCGCCCCGGACCGTTGGTACGAGCAGTACTTC.

A remark on this clonotype: Sequence at one end of the junction differs from germline and may be a read error. The rearrangement links TRBV6-5 to TRBJ2-6, with D maybe TRBD1 (5 bases). The CDR3 spans 17 residues. Germline-derived CDR1 and CDR2 are MNHEY and SVGAGI. CDR3 nucleotides: TGTACCAGCAGTTACTCTCAGGGTTTGTCTGGGGCCAGCGTCCTGACTTTC. Its protein is CTSSYSQGLSGASVLTF.

As for this clonotype: Lacking the conserved final phenylalanine or tryptophan, this CDR3 likely reflects a read error. The chain joins TRBV11-2 to TRBJ2-5; D call uncertain. This CDR3 region has 13 residues. The germline V gene encodes CDR1 SGHAT and CDR2 FQNNGV. The CDR3, as DNA: TGTGCCAGCAACTTAGTTCTTGAAGAGACCCAGTACTTA. The encoded protein is CASNLVLEETQYL.

This clonotype appeared a few times. Possible read error: a much larger clone is one base away. The chain employs TRBV7-9 and TRBJ2-3; maybe TRBD1 (6 bases). The CDR3 runs to 13 residues. Trimming took off 11 bases at V and 11 bases at J, with 23 bases between the two ends. CDR1 is SEHNR, CDR2 FQNEAQ, per germline (reference sequence). Written as DNA, the CDR3 is TGTGCCGGCACCGGGCAGGGGATGTATTTGCAGTATTTT. Its translation: CAGTGQGMYLQYF. Looking up the rest from reference TRBV7-9 and TRBJ2-3 gives the full variable domain: DTGVSQNPRHKITKRGQNVTFRCDPISEHNRLYWYRQTLGQGPEFLTYFQNEAQLEKSRLLSDRFSAERPKGSFSTLEIQRTEQGDSAMYLCAGTGQGMYLQYFGPGTRLTVL.

Concerning this clonotype itself: A read error is likely, as this CDR3 ends without the conserved phenylalanine or tryptophan. The genes are TRBV4-1 and TRBJ2-7; 9 bases are shared with TRBD2. Germline V gene data show CDR1 as MGHRA and CDR2 as YSYEKL. This CDR3 has 17 residues. Written as DNA, the CDR3 is TGCGCCACCAGCCAACGGACTAGCGCCCGAGGGGCCTACGAGCAGTACTAC. Translating gives CATSQRTSARGAYEQYY.

A remark on this clonotype: One junction end disagrees with the germline gene, perhaps due to a read error. This chain connects TRBV6-2 or TRBV6-3 to TRBJ2-2; D is possibly TRBD2 (6 bases). Germline CDR1 reads MNHEY; CDR2 reads SVGEGT. The CDR3 consists of 16 residues. The CDR3 loop is CASSYRLPGADGELFF. The CDR3 DNA follows: TGTGCCAGCAGTTATCGGCTACCGGGAGCCGACGGGGAACTGTTTTTT.

This clonotype has ten or more counts. This chain uses TRBV29-1 with TRBJ2-2; D call uncertain. V lost 5 bases and J lost 3, with 4 bases in between. The CDR3 is 11 residues long. In germline, CDR1 is SQVTM, CDR2 ANQGSEA. The CDR3 bases are TGCAGCGTTATGTACACCGGGGAGCTGTTTTTT. Amino acid sequence: CSVMYTGELFF.

As regards this clonotype: The CDR3 ends on some other residue instead of the conserved phenylalanine or tryptophan, so this is likely a read error. The DNA is left out, because the CDR3 cannot be placed on it with certainty; the CDR3 is given as TCRdb lists it. The rearrangement links TRBV11-2 to TRBJ2-2; the table's D call TRBD1 went unverified against the DNA. CDR1 and CDR2 from the germline V gene are SGHAT and FQNNGV. Counting both end residues, the CDR3 totals 15 amino acids. The CDR3 reads CASSFPGSNTGELLS.

As concerns this clonotype: Being one base from a much bigger clone, this may be a read error. The rearrangement uses TRBV12-5 and TRBJ2-1; 8 bases map to TRBD2. The CDR3 consists of 12 residues. In germline, CDR1 is LGHNT, CDR2 FRNRAP. V was clipped by 5 bases and J by 15 bases; unmatched bases: 9. The CDR3 region has the DNA TGTGCTAGTGGTCCGAACGGGACTAGTATGTTCTTC. Translated: CASGPNGTSMFF.

As to this clonotype: An end of the junction does not agree with germline; a read error may underlie this. This chain links TRBV10-2 with TRBJ2-1; the D gene is possibly TRBD2 (6 bases). This CDR3 spans 13 amino acids. Germline V gives CDR1 WSHSY, CDR2 SAAADI. This chain's CDR3 is CASSLTRSAEQSF. DNA for the CDR3: TGCGCCAGCAGCCTGACTAGGTCGGCTGAGCAGTCCTTC.

On this clonotype itself: The junction does not match germline at one end; this may be a read error. V is TRBV4-3 and J is TRBJ2-1, with a tentative D call TRBD2 (6 bases). This CDR3 has 16 residues. CDR1 is LGHNA, CDR2 YSLEER, per germline. CDR3 nucleotides: TGCGCCAGCAGCCAAGATAGGAGCGGGTTTCACAATGAGAAGTTATTC. Translated, it gives CASSQDRSGFHNEKLF.

In regard to this clonotype: A read error may produce the germline difference seen at one junction end. The genes are TRBV7-8 and TRBJ2-7; no reliable D call. The CDR3 has 13 amino acids. Germline CDR1 SGHVS, CDR2 FQNEAQ. The CDR3 nucleotides read TGTGCCAGCAGCTTGGGCCTGGTGGATGGGCAGTATTTC. This gives the protein CASSLGLVDGQYF.

Remarks on this clonotype: A much larger clone is a single base away; this may be a read error. This chain uses TRBV28 with TRBJ2-1, with 9 bases matching TRBD2. The V gene end was trimmed by 5 bases and the J gene end by 2 bases; junction bases not matched to a gene: 16. The CDR3 covers 19 residues. From germline, CDR1 is MDHEN and CDR2 SYDVKM. CDR3 region: CASSTLGTSRRGPYNEQFF. The CDR3 region has the DNA TGTGCCAGCAGTACCCTCGGGACTAGCAGGAGGGGTCCCTACAATGAGCAGTTCTTC. The full variable domain, with the rest looked up from reference TRBV28 and TRBJ2-1, is DVKVTQSSRYLVKRTGEKVFLECVQDMDHENMFWYRQDPGLGLRLIYFSYDVKMKEKGDIPEGYSVSREKKERFSLILESASTNQTSMYLCASSTLGTSRRGPYNEQFFGPGTRLTVL.

This chain joins TRBV10-3 and TRBJ2-2, with D possibly being TRBD2 (6 bases). CDR3 length equals 16 residues. CDR1 and CDR2 from the germline V gene are ENHRY and SYGVKD. CDR3 nucleotide sequence: TGTACCACCAGTCCGGGACTTAACTTAGGCACCGGGGAGCTGTTTTTT. Its protein product is CTTSPGLNLGTGELFF.

CDR3 in amino acids: CASGAYGTRSTDTQYF. The DNA of the CDR3 is TGTGCCAGCGGCGCTTATGGGACAAGAAGCACAGATACGCAGTATTTT. The rearrangement uses TRBV9 and TRBJ2-3; D is possibly TRBD1 (6 bases). This CDR3 region has 16 residues. Germline V gives CDR1 SGDLS, CDR2 YYNGEE. Trimming took off 7 bases at V and 0 bases at J, with 18 bases between the two ends.

Concerning this clonotype itself: No conserved phenylalanine or tryptophan ends this CDR3, so it is likely a read error. The limits of the CDR3 on the DNA are not certain, so only TCRdb's listed CDR3 is given. The chain combines TRBV29-1 with TRBJ2-3; the D segment call TRBD2 is taken from the table without a DNA check. Including both end residues, the CDR3 is 15 amino acids long. Germline assignment: CDR1 SQVTM and CDR2 ANQGSEA. The CDR3 loop reads CSAWTSGSVTDTRYS.

For this clonotype: In this CDR3 the conserved last residue, phenylalanine or tryptophan, is missing, so a read error is likely. The V gene is TRBV30, the J gene TRBJ2-6, with D uncertain. The CDR3 runs 16 residues. CDR1 is GTSNPN, CDR2 SVGIG, per germline (reference sequence). The CDR3 sequence: CAWSAPPISRANVLTL. The DNA for the CDR3 is TGTGCCTGGAGTGCACCGCCGATCTCTAGGGCCAACGTCCTGACTTTA.

Of note for this clonotype: Germline and junction disagree at one end, which may indicate a read error. The chain joins TRBV6-5 to TRBJ2-7; TRBD1 aligns across 9 bases. The CDR3 contains 15 residues. CDR1 and CDR2 (germline): MNHEY, SVGAGI. CDR3 loop: CVSSRGQGIGNEQYF. Here the CDR3 DNA reads TGTGTCAGCAGTAGGGGACAGGGAATCGGGAACGAGCAGTACTTC.

A remark on this clonotype: At one end, the junction sequence differs from germline, possibly due to a read error. The gene calls are TRBV11-1 and TRBJ2-4; the match to TRBD2 covers 13 bases. CDR3 length: 17 amino acids. The germline V gene has CDR1 SGHAT and CDR2 FQDESV (reference sequence). CDR3 nucleotides: TGCGCCACCAGCTTTCCAGGGACTAGCGGGACCAAAAACATTCAGTACTTC. Translation: CATSFPGTSGTKNIQYF.

Of note for this clonotype: The conserved final phenylalanine or tryptophan is absent from the CDR3, which likely points to a read error. In DNA, the CDR3 is TGTGTCAGCAACTTAAGTCAGGGCCCTTACAGTGAGCAGTTCTTA. Its translation: CVSNLSQGPYSEQFL. The chain uses TRBV11-2 and TRBJ2-1, with TRBD1 as a possible D gene (5 bases). Germline-derived CDR1 and CDR2 are SGHAT and FQNNGV. The CDR3 is made up of 15 amino acids.